These T cell receptor beta chains were read from a single sample in a study of human T cells and chemical hapten exposure. MiXCR, run by TCRdb on the RACE reads, gives a single entry per CDR3 protein. Of some 38,000 distinct CDR3 sequences listed, 9% to 9.5% are singletons. The sequenced sample was whole blood, obtained in connection with sensitization to the hapten diphenylcyclopropenone (DPC). The receptors come from a man over 45 with alopecia areata. Some clones in this sample may be carry-over from other donors' samples. Both conserved end residues are part of each CDR3. The D gene is left open where the match is weak. The size of a clone is reported for some rows only, either as once, few or many, or as a class for expanded clones.

v_gene,d_gene,abundance,len,j_gene,CDR3nt,CDR3aa
TRBV20-1,NA,NA,14,TRBJ2-3,TGCAGTGCTTTTAAGGGGGATAGCACAGATACGCAGTATTTT,CSAFKGDSTDTQYF
TRBV25-1,TRBD2,many,14,TRBJ2-3,TGTGCCAGCAGTGAAAGCGGGAGCGCAGATACGCAGTATTTT,CASSESGSADTQYF
TRBV29-1,NA,many,12,TRBJ1-5,TGCAGCGTCGGAGGGTCGGGACAGCCCCAGCATTTT,CSVGGSGQPQHF
TRBV28,NA,many,15,TRBJ2-5,TGTGCCAGCAGTTTGATGCAGACCTCACAAGAGACCCAGTACTTC,CASSLMQTSQETQYF
TRBV27,TRBD2,many,12,TRBJ2-1,TGTGCCAGCAGTATAGCGGGAGGGCCGCTGTTCTTC,CASSIAGGPLFF
TRBV7-3,TRBD2,many,15,TRBJ2-3,TGTGCCAGCAGCTTAATAGCGGGAGGATCAGATACGCAGTATTTT,CASSLIAGGSDTQYF
TRBV28,NA,few,12,TRBJ1-2,TGTGCCAGCAGTTCCCAGGGAGATGGCTACACCTTC,CASSSQGDGYTF
TRBV5-4,NA,NA,15,TRBJ2-3,TGTGCCAGCAGCTTGGACGGTACGAGCACAGATACGCAGTATTTT,CASSLDGTSTDTQYF
TRBV6-5,NA,few,14,TRBJ1-1,TGTGCCAGCAGTTACGGGGGGACGGACACTGAAGCTTTCTTT,CASSYGGTDTEAFF
TRBV29-1,TRBD2,NA,13,TRBJ2-1,TGCAGCGTTGGAGCGGGAGGCTACAATGAGCAGTTCTTC,CSVGAGGYNEQFF
TRBV28,NA,NA,12,TRBJ1-2,TGTGCCAGCAGTTCTGGGGTCGATGGCTACACCTTC,CASSSGVDGYTF
TRBV28,NA,many,15,TRBJ1-1,TGTGCCAGCAGTACCCCCCGGGGGATGAACACTGAAGCTTTCTTT,CASSTPRGMNTEAFF
TRBV7-2,NA,many,13,TRBJ2-7,TGTGCCAGCAGCTTATTAGCAGCCTACGAGCAGTACTTC,CASSLLAAYEQYF
TRBV4-3,TRBD2,many,15,TRBJ2-5,TGCGCCAGCAGCCCTGGGACTAGCGGGATTGAGACCCAGTACTTC,CASSPGTSGIETQYF
TRBV5-4,TRBD2,NA,16,TRBJ2-2,TGTGCCAGCAGCTCCCCGACTAGCGGTAACACCGGGGAGCTGTTTTTT,CASSSPTSGNTGELFF
TRBV28,NA,few,14,TRBJ2-1,TGTGCCAGCAGTTTACCCCTGTTATCAGCGGAGCAGTTCTTC,CASSLPLLSAEQFF
TRBV11-1,NA,few,13,TRBJ2-2,TGTGCCAGCAGCTTTGTAAACACCGGGGAGCTGTTTTTT,CASSFVNTGELFF
TRBV7-9,TRBD1,many,14,TRBJ2-7,TGTGCCAGCAGCGGAAAGGGGGCGTCCTACGAGCAGTACTTC,CASSGKGASYEQYF
TRBV5-1,TRBD2,many,16,TRBJ2-2,TGCGCCAGCAGCATCCCTGGAGCGGGAAACACCGGGGAGCTGTTTTTT,CASSIPGAGNTGELFF
TRBV20-1,TRBD2,NA,18,TRBJ2-3,TGCAGTGCTAGACCGCCGTCGGGACTAGCGGGAGTCCCAGATACGCAGTATTTT,CSARPPSGLAGVPDTQYF
TRBV29-1,NA,NA,13,TRBJ2-7,TGCAGCGCTGAAACAGGATTTCCCTACGAGCAGTACTTC,CSAETGFPYEQYF
TRBV7-9,NA,many,17,TRBJ2-6,TGTGCCAGCAGCTTAACCCGGAGTCTTGTCGGGGCCAACGTCCTGACTTTC,CASSLTRSLVGANVLTF